This T cell receptor (beta chain) was captured by sequencing in a study of T cell changes during pregnancy in multiple sclerosis. The ends lost 0 bases at V and 7 bases at J; junction bases unmatched: 6. CDR1 is SGHRS, CDR2 YFSETQ, per germline. The CDR3 has 14 residues. Some clones are missing from TCRdb's copy, which holds only in-frame ones; the method was immunoSEQ multiplex PCR. The sample includes some 70,000 clones, 80% to 95% seen only once; the top ten take approximately 3.3%. Sequencing was performed on peripheral blood, taken after pregnancy. The rearrangement uses TRBV5-1 and TRBJ2-7, with 8 bases lining up with TRBD2. The clonotype was recovered from a female donor in good health, enrolled as a control in a pregnancy study. In DNA, the CDR3 is TGCGCCAGCAGCTTGGCCGGGACTAGAGTGGAGCAGTACTTC. This translates into CASSLAGTRVEQYF.